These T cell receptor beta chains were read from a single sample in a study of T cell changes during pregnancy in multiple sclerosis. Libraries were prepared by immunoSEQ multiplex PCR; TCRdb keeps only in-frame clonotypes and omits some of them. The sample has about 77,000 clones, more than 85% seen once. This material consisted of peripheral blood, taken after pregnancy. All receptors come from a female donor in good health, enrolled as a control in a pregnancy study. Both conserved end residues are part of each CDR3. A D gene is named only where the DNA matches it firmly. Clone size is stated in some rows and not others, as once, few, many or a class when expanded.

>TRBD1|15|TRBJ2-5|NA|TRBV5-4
CASSKDRTYQETQYF
TGTGCCAGCAGCAAGGACAGGACGTACCAAGAGACCCAGTACTTC
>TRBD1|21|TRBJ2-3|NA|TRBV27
CASSSPAGQGSLRVVRDTQYF
TGTGCCAGCAGTTCTCCTGCAGGACAGGGGTCCCTGAGGGTGGTAAGGGATACGCAGTATTTT
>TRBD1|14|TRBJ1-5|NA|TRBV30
CAWTTGQGMEPQHF
TGTGCCTGGACCACGGGACAGGGGATGGAGCCCCAGCATTTT
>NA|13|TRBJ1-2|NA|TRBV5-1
CASTAGASNGYTF
TGCGCCAGCACCGCGGGCGCGAGCAATGGCTACACCTTC
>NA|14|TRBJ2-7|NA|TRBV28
CATRLGSGSYEQYF
TGTGCCACACGCCTCGGGAGCGGGTCCTACGAGCAGTACTTC
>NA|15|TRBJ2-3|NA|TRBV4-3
CASSFLRGFTDTQYF
TGCGCCAGCAGCTTTCTCAGGGGTTTCACAGATACGCAGTATTTT
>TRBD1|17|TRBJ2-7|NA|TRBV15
CATSREMGQGLSYEQYF
TGTGCCACCAGCAGAGAGATGGGACAGGGATTGTCCTACGAGCAGTACTTC
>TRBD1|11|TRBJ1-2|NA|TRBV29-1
CSVGQPYGYTF
TGCAGCGTGGGACAGCCCTATGGCTACACCTTC
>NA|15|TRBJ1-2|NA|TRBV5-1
CASSLVTGINYGYTF
TGCGCCAGCAGCTTGGTGACGGGTATTAACTATGGCTACACCTTC
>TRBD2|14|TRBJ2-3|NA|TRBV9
CASSPGGGWDTQYF
TGTGCCAGCAGCCCCGGGGGAGGGTGGGATACGCAGTATTTT
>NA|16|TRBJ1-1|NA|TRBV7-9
CASSLPGWSGRAEAFF
TGTGCCAGCAGCTTACCGGGGTGGAGCGGGCGGGCTGAAGCTTTCTTT
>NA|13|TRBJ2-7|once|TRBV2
CASMGGADYEQYF
TGTGCCAGCATGGGCGGGGCTGACTACGAGCAGTACTTC
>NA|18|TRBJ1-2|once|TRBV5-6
CASSPTLDRNSLNYGYTF
TGTGCCAGCAGCCCAACTCTCGACAGGAACAGCCTTAACTATGGCTACACCTTC
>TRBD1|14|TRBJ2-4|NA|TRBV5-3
CARSCRDRAGIQYF
TGTGCCAGAAGCTGTAGGGACAGGGCGGGCATTCAGTACTTC
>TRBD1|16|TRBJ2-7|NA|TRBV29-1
CSVEEDRGLFSYEQYF
TGCAGCGTTGAAGAGGACAGGGGTTTATTCTCCTACGAGCAGTACTTC
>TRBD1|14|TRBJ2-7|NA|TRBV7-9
CASSFGTGGNEQYF
TGTGCCAGCAGCTTCGGGACAGGGGGAAACGAGCAGTACTTC
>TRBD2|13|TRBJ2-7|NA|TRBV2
CASSAGRAYEQYF
TGTGCCAGCAGTGCCGGGAGGGCCTACGAGCAGTACTTC
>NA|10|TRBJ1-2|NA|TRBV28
CAGTRHGYTF
TGTGCCGGAACGAGGCATGGCTACACCTTC
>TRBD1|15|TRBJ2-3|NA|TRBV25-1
CASGKLWDRTDTQYF
TGTGCCAGCGGCAAACTATGGGACAGAACAGATACGCAGTATTTT
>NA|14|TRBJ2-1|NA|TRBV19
CASSSRSSYNEQFF
TGTGCCAGTAGCAGCCGGAGCTCCTACAATGAGCAGTTCTTC
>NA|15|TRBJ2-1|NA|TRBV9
CASSVGSGGADEQFF
TGTGCCAGCAGCGTGGGAAGTGGGGGGGCTGATGAGCAGTTCTTC
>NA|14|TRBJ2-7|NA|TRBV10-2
CASSEGGMSGEQYF
TGCGCCAGCAGTGAGGGCGGGATGTCAGGCGAGCAGTACTTC
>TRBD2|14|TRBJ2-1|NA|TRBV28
CASRGGQVRAEQFF
TGTGCCAGCAGGGGAGGGCAAGTTCGTGCTGAGCAGTTCTTC
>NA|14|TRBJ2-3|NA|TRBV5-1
CASRLLTSTDTQYF
TGCGCCAGCCGACTACTAACTAGCACAGATACGCAGTATTTT
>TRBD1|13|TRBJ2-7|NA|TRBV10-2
CASRSTGLYEQYF
TGCGCCAGCAGGTCGACAGGGCTCTACGAGCAGTACTTC
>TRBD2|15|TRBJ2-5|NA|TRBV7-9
CASRTSGGVEETQYF
TGTGCCAGCCGGACTAGCGGGGGGGTAGAGGAGACCCAGTACTTC
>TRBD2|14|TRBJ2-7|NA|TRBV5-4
CASSLSGTTYEQYF
TGTGCCAGCAGCTTGAGCGGGACTACCTACGAGCAGTACTTC
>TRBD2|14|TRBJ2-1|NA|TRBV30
CAWRGQLAGNEQFF
TGTGCCTGGAGGGGTCAACTAGCGGGCAATGAGCAGTTCTTC
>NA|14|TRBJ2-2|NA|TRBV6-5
CASSYQVPTGELFF
TGTGCCAGCAGTTACCAGGTCCCCACCGGGGAGCTGTTTTTT
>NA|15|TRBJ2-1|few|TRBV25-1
CASSGDIQVYNEQFF
TGTGCCAGCAGTGGGGATATACAGGTCTACAATGAGCAGTTCTTC
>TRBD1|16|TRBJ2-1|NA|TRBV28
CASIQAGQGSYNEQFF
TGTGCCAGCATTCAGGCGGGACAGGGCTCCTACAATGAGCAGTTCTTC
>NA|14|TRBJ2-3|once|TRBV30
CAWSPTNTGLTQYF
TGTGCCTGGAGTCCGACGAATACAGGGCTTACGCAGTATTTT
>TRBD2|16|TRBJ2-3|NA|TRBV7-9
CASSLNYGLAEDTQYF
TGTGCCAGCAGCTTGAACTATGGACTAGCAGAAGATACGCAGTATTTT
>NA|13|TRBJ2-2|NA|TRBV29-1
CSVGGGNTGELFF
TGCAGCGTTGGGGGAGGGAACACCGGGGAGCTGTTTTTT
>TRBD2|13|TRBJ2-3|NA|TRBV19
CASSGGGLNTQYF
TGTGCCAGTTCGGGGGGGGGCCTGAATACGCAGTATTTT
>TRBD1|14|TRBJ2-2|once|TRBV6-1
CASRGPGGAGELFF
TGTGCCAGCAGGGGTCCAGGGGGTGCCGGGGAGCTGTTTTTT
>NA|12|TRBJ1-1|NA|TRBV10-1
CASSERGTEAFF
TGCGCCAGCAGTGAGAGGGGAACTGAAGCTTTCTTT
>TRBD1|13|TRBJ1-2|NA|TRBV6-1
CASYPGQGAGYTF
TGTGCCAGCTATCCGGGACAGGGGGCAGGCTACACCTTC
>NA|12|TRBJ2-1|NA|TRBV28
CASSLSAGEQFF
TGTGCCAGCAGTTTATCTGCCGGTGAGCAGTTCTTC
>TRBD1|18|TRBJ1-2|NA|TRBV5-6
CASSLPGQGLGTNYGYTF
TGTGCCAGCAGCCTGCCGGGACAGGGCTTGGGTACTAACTATGGCTACACCTTC
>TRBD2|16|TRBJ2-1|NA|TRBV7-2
CASSSLAGSSYNEQFF
TGTGCCAGCAGCTCACTAGCGGGTAGCTCCTACAATGAGCAGTTCTTC
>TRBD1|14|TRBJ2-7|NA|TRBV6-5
CASSGTGGGYEQYF
TGTGCCAGCAGCGGGACAGGGGGCGGCTACGAGCAGTACTTC
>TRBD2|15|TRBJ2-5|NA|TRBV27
CASRQLAGGKETQYF
TGTGCCAGCAGGCAACTAGCGGGAGGGAAAGAGACCCAGTACTTC
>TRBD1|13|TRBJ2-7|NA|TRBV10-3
CAINRDRGLEQYF
TGTGCCATTAACCGGGACAGGGGGCTCGAGCAGTACTTC
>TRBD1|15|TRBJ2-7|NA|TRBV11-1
CASSLGQEGPYEQYF
TGTGCCAGCAGCCTCGGACAGGAAGGGCCCTACGAGCAGTACTTC
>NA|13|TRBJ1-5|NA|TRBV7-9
CASSLQRNQPQHF
TGTGCCAGCAGCTTACAGAGGAATCAGCCCCAGCATTTT
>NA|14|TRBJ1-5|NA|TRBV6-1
CASSSDLGQRPQHF
TGTGCCAGCAGTTCGGATTTAGGTCAGCGGCCCCAGCATTTT
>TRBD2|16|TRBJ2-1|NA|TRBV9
CASSVATGDYLNEQFF
TGTGCCAGCAGCGTAGCCACCGGGGACTACCTCAATGAGCAGTTCTTC
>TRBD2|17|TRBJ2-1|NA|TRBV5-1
CASSSSSGGSSYNEQFF
TGCGCCAGCAGCTCCTCGAGCGGGGGTAGCTCCTACAATGAGCAGTTCTTC
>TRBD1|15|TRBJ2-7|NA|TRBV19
CASRDLQGALNEQYF
TGTGCCAGTAGAGACCTACAGGGGGCGCTTAACGAGCAGTACTTC
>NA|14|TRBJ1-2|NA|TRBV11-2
CASFPWGGDYGYTF
TGTGCCAGCTTCCCCTGGGGGGGCGACTATGGCTACACCTTC
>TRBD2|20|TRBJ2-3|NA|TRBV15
CATSREFLRGGRGLGDTQYF
TGTGCCACCAGCAGAGAATTTTTGCGGGGGGGACGGGGGCTGGGGGATACGCAGTATTTT
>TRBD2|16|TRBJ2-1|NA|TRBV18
CASSPLSRGGHNEQFF
TGTGCCAGCTCACCACTCTCGCGGGGGGGACACAATGAGCAGTTCTTC